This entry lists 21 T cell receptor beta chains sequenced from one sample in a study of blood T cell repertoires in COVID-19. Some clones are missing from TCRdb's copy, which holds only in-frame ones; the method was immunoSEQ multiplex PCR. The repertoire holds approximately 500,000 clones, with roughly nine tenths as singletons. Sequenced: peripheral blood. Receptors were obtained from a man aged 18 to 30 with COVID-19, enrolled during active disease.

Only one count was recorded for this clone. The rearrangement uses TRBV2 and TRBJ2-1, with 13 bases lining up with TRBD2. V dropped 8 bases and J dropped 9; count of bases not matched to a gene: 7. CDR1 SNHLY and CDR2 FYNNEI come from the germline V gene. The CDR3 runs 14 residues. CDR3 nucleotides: TGTGCCAGCCGGACTAGCGGGAGCCGGGGTGAGCAGTTCTTC. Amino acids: CASRTSGSRGEQFF.

This CDR3 is CASKRPNTNNEQFF. The CDR3 DNA is TGTGCCAGCAAGCGCCCAAACACTAACAATGAGCAGTTCTTC. V and J are TRBV19 and TRBJ2-1; D call uncertain. The CDR3 has 14 residues. CDR1 and CDR2 from the germline V gene are LNHDA and SQIVND (reference sequence). Between the trimmed V and J ends, which lost 9 bases and 5 bases, there was a span of 17 bases. The variable domain in full, completed from reference TRBV19 and TRBJ2-1, reads DGGITQSPKYLFRKEGQNVTLSCEQNLNHDAMYWYRQDPGQGLRLIYYSQIVNDFQKGDIAEGYSVSREKKESFPLTVTSAQKNPTAFYLCASKRPNTNNEQFFGPGTRLTVL.

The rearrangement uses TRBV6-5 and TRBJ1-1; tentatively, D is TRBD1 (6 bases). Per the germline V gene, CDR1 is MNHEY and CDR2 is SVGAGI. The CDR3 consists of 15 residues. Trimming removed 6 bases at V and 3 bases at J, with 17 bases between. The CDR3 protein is CASRLSGVGDTEAFF. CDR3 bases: TGTGCCAGCAGGCTATCAGGGGTCGGGGACACTGAAGCTTTCTTT.

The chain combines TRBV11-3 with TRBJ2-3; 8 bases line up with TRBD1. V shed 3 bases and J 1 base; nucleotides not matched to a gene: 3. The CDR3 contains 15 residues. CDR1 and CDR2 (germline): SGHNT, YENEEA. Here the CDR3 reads CASSLGTGRTDTQYF. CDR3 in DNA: TGTGCCAGCAGCTTGGGGACAGGTCGCACAGATACGCAGTATTTT.

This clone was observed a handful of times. The CDR3 spells CASSLEGGTDTQYF. CDR3 nucleotide sequence: TGCGCCAGCAGCTTGGAGGGGGGCACAGATACGCAGTATTTT. The chain uses TRBV5-1 and TRBJ2-3, with D maybe TRBD1 (6 bases). Germline V lookup: CDR1 SGHRS, CDR2 YFSETQ. V gave up 0 bases and J gave up 1 base, with 6 bases separating them. This CDR3 comprises 14 residues.

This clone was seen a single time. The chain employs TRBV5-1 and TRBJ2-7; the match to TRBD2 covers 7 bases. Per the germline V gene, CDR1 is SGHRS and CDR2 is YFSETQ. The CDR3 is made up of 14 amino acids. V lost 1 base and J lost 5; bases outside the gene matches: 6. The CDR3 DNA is TGCGCCAGCAGCTTGACCGGGGGGAGTGACGAGCAGTACTTC. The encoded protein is CASSLTGGSDEQYF. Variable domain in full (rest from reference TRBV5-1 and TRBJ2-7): KAGVTQTPRYLIKTRGQQVTLSCSPISGHRSVSWYQQTPGQGLQFLFEYFSETQRNKGNFPGRFSGRQFSNSRSEMNVSTLELGDSALYLCASSLTGGSDEQYFGPGTRLTVT.

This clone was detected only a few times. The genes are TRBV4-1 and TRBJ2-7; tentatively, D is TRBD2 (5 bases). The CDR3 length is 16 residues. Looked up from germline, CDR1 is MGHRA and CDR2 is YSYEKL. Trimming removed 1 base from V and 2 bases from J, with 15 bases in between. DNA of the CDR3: TGCGCCAGCAGCCAAGCTGCGGACGGACTCACCTACGAGCAGTACTTC. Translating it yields CASSQAADGLTYEQYF.

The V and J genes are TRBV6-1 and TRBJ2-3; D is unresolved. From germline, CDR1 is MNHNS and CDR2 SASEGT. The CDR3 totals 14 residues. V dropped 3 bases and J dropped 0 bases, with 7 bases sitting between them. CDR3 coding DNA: TGTGCCAGCAGTGATCTTCTTAGCACAGATACGCAGTATTTT. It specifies CASSDLLSTDTQYF.

CDR3 residues: CASSPLAGEQYF. The CDR3 DNA reads TGTGCCAGCAGCCCGTTGGCCGGGGAGCAGTACTTC. This chain joins TRBV7-9 and TRBJ2-7, with D uncertain. Trimming left V 5 bases short and J 7 bases short, with 12 bases between. CDR1 and CDR2 (germline): SEHNR, FQNEAQ (reference sequence). The CDR3 consists of 12 residues.

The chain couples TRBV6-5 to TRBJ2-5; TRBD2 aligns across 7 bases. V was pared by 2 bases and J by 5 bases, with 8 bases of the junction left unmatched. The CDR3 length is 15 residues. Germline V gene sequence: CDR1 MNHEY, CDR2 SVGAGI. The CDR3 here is CASSYKGRVGETQYF. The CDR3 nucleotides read TGTGCCAGCAGTTACAAGGGGAGGGTTGGGGAGACCCAGTACTTC.

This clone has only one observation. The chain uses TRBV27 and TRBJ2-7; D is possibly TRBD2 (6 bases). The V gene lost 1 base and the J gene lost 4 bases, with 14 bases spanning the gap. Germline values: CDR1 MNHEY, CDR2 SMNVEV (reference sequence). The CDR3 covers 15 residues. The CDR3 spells CASSLFQGGSYEQYF. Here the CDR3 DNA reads TGTGCCAGCAGTTTATTCCAGGGAGGTAGTTACGAGCAGTACTTC.

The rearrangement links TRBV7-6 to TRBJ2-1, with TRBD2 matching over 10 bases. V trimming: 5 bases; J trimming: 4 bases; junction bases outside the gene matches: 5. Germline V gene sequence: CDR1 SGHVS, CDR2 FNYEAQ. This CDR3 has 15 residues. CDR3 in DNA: TGTGCCAGCAGCCAAGGACTAGCGGTTTACAATGAGCAGTTCTTC. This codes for CASSQGLAVYNEQFF. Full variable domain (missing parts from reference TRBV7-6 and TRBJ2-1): GAGVSQSPRYKVTKRGQDVALRCDPISGHVSLYWYRQALGQGPEFLTYFNYEAQQDKSGLPNDRFSAERPEGSISTLTIQRTEQRDSAMYRCASSQGLAVYNEQFFGPGTRLTVL.

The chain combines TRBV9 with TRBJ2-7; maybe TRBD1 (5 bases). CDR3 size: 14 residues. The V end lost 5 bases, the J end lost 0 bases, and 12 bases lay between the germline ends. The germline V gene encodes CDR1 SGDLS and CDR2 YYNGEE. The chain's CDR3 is CASSADSNSYEQYF. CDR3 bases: TGTGCCAGCAGTGCCGACAGTAACTCCTACGAGCAGTACTTC.

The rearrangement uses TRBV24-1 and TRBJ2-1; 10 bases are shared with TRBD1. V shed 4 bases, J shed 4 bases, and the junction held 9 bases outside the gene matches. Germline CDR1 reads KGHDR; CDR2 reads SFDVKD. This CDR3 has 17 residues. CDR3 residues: CATSDLRPGQGYNEQFF. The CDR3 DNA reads TGTGCCACCAGTGACCTACGTCCGGGACAGGGGTACAATGAGCAGTTCTTC.

The CDR3 reads CASSPPRGGGEQFF. The CDR3 DNA follows: TGTGCCAGCAGCCCCCCTCGGGGGGGCGGTGAGCAGTTCTTC. V usage is TRBV2 and J usage is TRBJ2-1; TRBD2 matches at 8 bases. V dropped 6 bases and J dropped 9; count of bases not matched to a gene: 10. The CDR3 loop spans 14 amino acids. Germline V gives CDR1 SNHLY, CDR2 FYNNEI.

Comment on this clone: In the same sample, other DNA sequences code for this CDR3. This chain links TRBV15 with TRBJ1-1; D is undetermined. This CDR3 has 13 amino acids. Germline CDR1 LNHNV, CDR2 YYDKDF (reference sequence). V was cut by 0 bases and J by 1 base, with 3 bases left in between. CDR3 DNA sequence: TGTGCCACCAGCAGAGATCGGAACACTGAAGCTTTCTTT. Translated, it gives CATSRDRNTEAFF.

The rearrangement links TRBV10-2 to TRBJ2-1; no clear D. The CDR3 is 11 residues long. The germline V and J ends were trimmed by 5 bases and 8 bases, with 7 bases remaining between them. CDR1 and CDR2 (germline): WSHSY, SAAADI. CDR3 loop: CASSSRDEQFF. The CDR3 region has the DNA TGCGCCAGCAGTTCCCGGGATGAGCAGTTCTTC.

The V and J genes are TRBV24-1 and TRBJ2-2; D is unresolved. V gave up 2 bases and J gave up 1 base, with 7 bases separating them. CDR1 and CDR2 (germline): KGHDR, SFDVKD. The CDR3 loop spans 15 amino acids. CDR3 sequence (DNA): TGTGCCACCAGTGATTCGACAATGAACACCGGGGAGCTGTTTTTT. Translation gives CATSDSTMNTGELFF.

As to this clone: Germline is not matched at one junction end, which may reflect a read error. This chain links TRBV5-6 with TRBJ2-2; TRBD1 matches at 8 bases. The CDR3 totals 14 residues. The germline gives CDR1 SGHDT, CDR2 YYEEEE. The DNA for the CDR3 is TGTGCCAGCAGCGGACAGGGCTGGTCCGGGGCGCTGTTTTTT. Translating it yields CASSGQGWSGALFF.

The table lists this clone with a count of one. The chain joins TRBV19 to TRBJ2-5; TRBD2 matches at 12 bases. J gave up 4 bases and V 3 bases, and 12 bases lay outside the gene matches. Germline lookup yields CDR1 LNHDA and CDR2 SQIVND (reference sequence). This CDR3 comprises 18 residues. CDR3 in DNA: TGTGCCAGTAGTATTAAGACGGCTAGCGGGGGGGCCGGAGAGACCCAGTACTTC. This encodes CASSIKTASGGAGETQYF.

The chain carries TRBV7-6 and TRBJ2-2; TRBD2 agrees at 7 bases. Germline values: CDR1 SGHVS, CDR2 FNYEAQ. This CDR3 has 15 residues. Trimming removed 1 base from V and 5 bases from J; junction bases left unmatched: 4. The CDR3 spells CASSLGLAQTGELFF. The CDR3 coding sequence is TGTGCCAGCAGCTTAGGACTAGCCCAGACCGGGGAGCTGTTTTTT.